The next 19 T cell receptor beta chains were all read from a single sample in a study of cytomegalovirus exposure and HLA in healthy donors. Primers included in the PCR were 60 Vbeta and 13 Jbeta primers. Repertoires were generated with immunoSEQ multiplex PCR, while TCRdb's copy carries only in-frame clones and drops some. The sample has about 140,000 clones, roughly 79% seen once. Sequences were obtained from PBMCs. All receptors derive from a woman aged 35 to 49 in good health and CMV-seronegative.

This clone was found a few times. V is TRBV6-5 and J is TRBJ1-2, with a tentative D call TRBD1 (6 bases). CDR1 and CDR2 from the germline V gene are MNHEY and SVGAGI. The V gene lost 3 bases and the J gene lost 8 bases, with 16 bases spanning the gap. The CDR3 extends over 14 amino acids. CDR3 in DNA: TGTGCCAGCAGTTATCTGGACAGCAGGGGAGGCTACACCTTC. Translated, it gives CASSYLDSRGGYTF.

The CDR3: CASSSVPPGTGGNSPLHF. The CDR3 DNA reads as TGTGCCAGCAGTTCGGTCCCCCCTGGTACAGGGGGAAATTCACCCCTCCACTTT. V is TRBV2 and J is TRBJ1-6; TRBD1 matches 8 bases. There are 18 residues in the CDR3. With V trimmed by 5 bases and J by 7 bases, 16 bases remained unmatched. Germline-derived CDR1 and CDR2 are SNHLY and FYNNEI.

The genes are TRBV13 and TRBJ2-3; TRBD2 matches at 7 bases. Germline trimming cut 1 base from V and 1 base from J; bases unmatched to any gene: 5. CDR1 is PRHDT, CDR2 FYEKMQ, per germline (reference sequence). CDR3 length: 16 residues. The CDR3 loop is CASSLEEAGGTDTQYF. Written as DNA, the CDR3 is TGTGCCAGCAGCTTAGAGGAGGCGGGAGGCACAGATACGCAGTATTTT.

This chain uses TRBV5-1 with TRBJ2-3; the match to TRBD2 covers 9 bases. V was pared by 0 bases and J by 4 bases, with 6 bases of the junction left unmatched. The CDR3 contains 16 residues. Germline V gives CDR1 SGHRS, CDR2 YFSETQ. The CDR3 region is CASSLAWGGGADTQYF. Here the CDR3 DNA reads TGCGCCAGCAGCTTGGCCTGGGGCGGGGGGGCAGATACGCAGTATTTT.

This chain links TRBV28 with TRBJ1-2, with D unresolved. Germline CDR1 and CDR2: MDHEN and SYDVKM. The V end lost 5 bases, the J end lost 0 bases, and 4 bases lay between the germline ends. The CDR3 runs 12 residues. As DNA, the CDR3 is TGTGCCAGCAGTGACACTAACTATGGCTACACCTTC. Amino acids: CASSDTNYGYTF.

This clone turned up a few times. The V call is TRBV5-1, the J call TRBJ2-3; maybe TRBD2 (7 bases). The CDR3 consists of 16 residues. Looked up from germline, CDR1 is SGHRS and CDR2 is YFSETQ. The V gene lost 2 bases and the J gene lost 6 bases, with 19 bases spanning the gap. The CDR3 sequence is CASSFGLAAQGDTQYF. CDR3 bases: TGCGCCAGCAGCTTCGGTCTAGCGGCGCAGGGGGATACGCAGTATTTT.

The chain is built from TRBV4-1 and TRBJ1-5; no definite D call. Trimming removed 1 base from V and 1 base from J, with 14 bases in between. CDR1 and CDR2 from the germline V gene are MGHRA and YSYEKL. The CDR3 sequence is 17 residues long. The CDR3 coding sequence is TGCGCCAGCAGCCAAGGACCTACTCGGGTCAGCAATCAGCCCCAGCATTTT. As protein: CASSQGPTRVSNQPQHF.

This clone was counted between two and nine times. The chain carries TRBV5-1 and TRBJ2-7; no reliable D call. In germline, CDR1 is SGHRS, CDR2 YFSETQ. The V gene lost 0 bases and the J gene lost 3 bases, with 7 bases spanning the gap. The length of the CDR3 is 13 residues. DNA for the CDR3: TGCGCCAGCAGCTTGGGCCCTAACTACGAGCAGTACTTC. It translates to CASSLGPNYEQYF.

The chain joins TRBV7-8 to TRBJ1-2; 7 positions match TRBD1. J lost 4 bases, V lost 5 bases, and 10 bases had no gene match. The germline V gene has CDR1 SGHVS and CDR2 FQNEAQ. The CDR3 length is 15 residues. The CDR3 DNA is TGTGCCAGCAGCCCAGGGGGTTCGGCGAGCTATGGCTACACCTTC. Amino acid sequence: CASSPGGSASYGYTF.

The gene calls are TRBV30 and TRBJ1-6; 8 nucleotides agree with TRBD1. CDR3 length: 13 amino acids. Looked up from germline, CDR1 is GTSNPN and CDR2 is SVGIG (reference sequence). Trimming at V came to 4 bases and at J to 9 bases, leaving 5 bases not matched to a gene. The CDR3 coding sequence is TGTGCCTGGACCACAGGGGGGGGTTCACCCCTCCACTTT. Protein sequence: CAWTTGGGSPLHF.

V gene TRBV6-5 combines with J gene TRBJ1-3; D possibly corresponds to TRBD1 (6 bases). This CDR3 has 15 amino acids. Germline CDR1 reads MNHEY; CDR2 reads SVGAGI. Trimming took 0 bases from V and 4 from J, leaving 10 bases between them. In DNA, the CDR3 is TGTGCCAGCAGTTACTCGTCAGGGGCCGGAAACACCATATATTTT. Its translation is CASSYSSGAGNTIYF.

The chain links TRBV6-1 to TRBJ2-7; no clear D. The CDR3 sequence is 11 residues long. Per germline, CDR1 MNHNS and CDR2 SASEGT. Trimming left V 6 bases short and J 2 bases short, with 5 bases between. CDR3 in amino acids: CASSPAYEQYF. CDR3 coding DNA: TGTGCCAGCAGCCCCGCCTACGAGCAGTACTTC.

The chain has TRBV6-1 and TRBJ1-6; 12 bases are shared with TRBD1. This CDR3 comprises 15 residues. J lost 10 bases, V lost 7 bases, and 8 bases had no gene match. Germline V gives CDR1 MNHNS, CDR2 SASEGT. The CDR3 loop reads CASTSGDRGPSPLHF. The DNA for the CDR3 is TGTGCCAGCACCTCGGGGGACAGGGGGCCCTCACCCCTCCACTTT.

This clone was picked up one time. This rearrangement joins TRBV27 to TRBJ1-2; 8 positions agree with TRBD1. This CDR3 region has 15 residues. Unmatched junction bases numbered 9, after V lost 5 bases and J lost 4 bases. From germline, CDR1 is MNHEY and CDR2 SMNVEV (reference sequence). CDR3 in amino acids: CASSETRTGFYGYTF. The CDR3 nucleotides read TGTGCCAGCAGTGAAACCCGGACAGGGTTCTATGGCTACACCTTC.

The V and J genes are TRBV25-1 and TRBJ1-2; D gene unclear. The CDR3 loop spans 12 amino acids. V was clipped by 5 bases and J by 4 bases, with 8 bases between them. Germline V lookup: CDR1 MGHDK, CDR2 SYGVNS. The CDR3 is CASSPSSYGYTF. CDR3 DNA sequence: TGTGCCAGCAGTCCGAGTTCCTATGGCTACACCTTC.

This clone was observed once. The gene calls are TRBV9 and TRBJ1-2; D may be TRBD1 (5 bases). The germline CDR1 and CDR2 sequences are SGDLS and YYNGEE. Deletions cut 0 bases from V and 1 base from J, with 16 bases between. This CDR3 has 17 residues. The CDR3 loop reads CASSVEGLRGLNYGYTF. The DNA for the CDR3 is TGTGCCAGCAGCGTAGAAGGATTGCGGGGCCTTAACTATGGCTACACCTTC.

This sequence joins TRBV7-9 and TRBJ1-1; D unresolved. The CDR3 consists of 12 residues. The V end lost 5 bases, the J end lost 7 bases, and 11 bases lay between the germline ends. Germline values: CDR1 SEHNR, CDR2 FQNEAQ (reference sequence). The CDR3: CASSVTAGEAFF. CDR3 nucleotide sequence: TGTGCCAGCAGCGTCACGGCGGGTGAAGCTTTCTTT.

This clone was counted between two and nine times. This sequence joins TRBV18 and TRBJ1-2, with D uncertain. This CDR3 has 13 amino acids. The V gene's germline CDR1 is KGHSH and CDR2 LQKENI. With 3 bases removed from V and 7 bases from J, the gap between germline ends came to 12 bases. DNA for the CDR3: TGTGCCAGCTCACCTTACGCAGTTGGTGGCTACACCTTC. Residues: CASSPYAVGGYTF.

The genes are TRBV11-2 and TRBJ2-7, with no clear D. CDR1 is SGHAT and CDR2 is FQNNGV in the germline V gene. This CDR3 comprises 11 residues. With 3 bases removed from V and 4 bases from J, the gap between germline ends came to 4 bases. The CDR3 sequence: CASSFHYEQYF. CDR3 nucleotide sequence: TGTGCCAGCAGCTTTCATTACGAGCAGTACTTC.